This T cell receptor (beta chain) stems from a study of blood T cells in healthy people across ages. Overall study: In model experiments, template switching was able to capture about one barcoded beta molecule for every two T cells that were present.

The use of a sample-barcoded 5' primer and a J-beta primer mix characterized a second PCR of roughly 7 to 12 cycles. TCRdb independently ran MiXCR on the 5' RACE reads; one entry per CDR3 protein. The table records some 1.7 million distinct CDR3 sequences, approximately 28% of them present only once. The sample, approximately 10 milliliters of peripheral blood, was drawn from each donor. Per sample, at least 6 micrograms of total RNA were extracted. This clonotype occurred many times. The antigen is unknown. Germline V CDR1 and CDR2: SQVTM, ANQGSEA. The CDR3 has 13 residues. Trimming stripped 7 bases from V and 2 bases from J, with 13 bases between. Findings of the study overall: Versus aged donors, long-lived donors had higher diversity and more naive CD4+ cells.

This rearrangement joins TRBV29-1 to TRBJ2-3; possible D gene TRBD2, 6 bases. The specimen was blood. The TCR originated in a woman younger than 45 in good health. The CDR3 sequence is CSAAGRHTDTQYF. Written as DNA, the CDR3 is TGCAGCGCCGCCGGGAGACACACAGATACGCAGTATTTT.